Shown below are 9 T cell receptor beta chains from a single sample sequenced in a study of OX40 agonist ivuxolimab in advanced cancers. The method was immunoSEQ multiplex PCR; TCRdb's version includes in-frame clones alone and lacks a portion of them. Among more than 9,000 clones listed, around 78% were seen once. The sample was CD4+ or CD8+ T cells sorted from blood, taken in a trial of the OX40 agonist ivuxolimab. The receptors stem from an adult with an advanced solid tumor such as melanoma, head and neck, liver or kidney cancer.

This clone was counted only a few times. The chain recombines TRBV4-1 with TRBJ2-7; TRBD1 might be the D (6 bases). Germline CDR1 reads MGHRA; CDR2 reads YSYEKL. The germline V and J ends were trimmed by 1 base and 0 bases, with 13 bases remaining between them. The CDR3 contains 16 residues. The CDR3 spells CASSQALGQSSYEQYF. CDR3 DNA: TGCGCCAGCAGCCAAGCCCTTGGACAGAGCTCCTACGAGCAGTACTTC.

A word on this clone: A junction boundary mismatches the germline segment, possibly from a read error. The chain uses TRBV7-9 and TRBJ2-1; D gene ambiguous. The length of the CDR3 is 13 residues. Germline loops: CDR1 SEHNR, CDR2 FQNEAQ (reference sequence). DNA for the CDR3: TGTGCCAGCAGCTTAGCCCCGGCTCCTTACCCCCTCTTC. This gives the protein CASSLAPAPYPLF.

The J gene is TRBJ1-6, the V gene TRBV30; maybe TRBD1 (5 bases). Looked up from germline, CDR1 is GTSNPN and CDR2 is SVGIG (reference sequence). The CDR3 runs to 16 residues. Trimming took 5 bases from V and 8 from J, leaving 22 bases between them. The CDR3 region is CAWGPQGVQAYSPLHF. The CDR3 DNA sequence: TGTGCCTGGGGCCCCCAAGGGGTACAGGCGTATTCACCCCTCCACTTT.

This clone was seen a handful of times. The rearrangement joins TRBV5-4 to TRBJ2-1; 9 nucleotides align to TRBD1. The CDR3 is made up of 16 amino acids. In germline, CDR1 is SGHNT, CDR2 YYREEE (reference sequence). V lost 0 bases to trimming and J lost 4 bases; unmatched junction nucleotides: 5. CDR3 loop: CASSLGSGTGYNEQFF. The CDR3 DNA reads TGTGCCAGCAGCTTGGGTTCCGGGACAGGGTACAATGAGCAGTTCTTC.

J is TRBJ2-2 and V is TRBV9, with D unclear. The CDR3 is made up of 14 amino acids. V was pared by 3 bases and J by 0 bases, with 6 bases between. Germline CDR1 is SGDLS and CDR2 is YYNGEE. The CDR3 here is CASSAFTNTGELFF. The CDR3 DNA reads TGTGCCAGCAGCGCGTTCACGAACACCGGGGAGCTGTTTTTT.

On this clone itself: The junction and the germline gene differ at one end; a read error may be behind it. This sample also contains other DNA sequences that code for the same CDR3. J is TRBJ1-5 and V is TRBV6-1; 10 positions match TRBD1. This CDR3 comprises 15 residues. The germline CDR1 and CDR2 sequences are MNHNS and SASEGT. The CDR3 spells CASRDLTGGGQPQHF. CDR3 bases: TGCGCCAGCAGGGACCTGACAGGGGGCGGTCAGCCCCAGCATTTT.

The genes are TRBV9 and TRBJ2-7; the D gene could be TRBD1 or TRBD2 (5 bases each). The germline gives CDR1 SGDLS, CDR2 YYNGEE. Trimming left V 6 bases short and J 2 bases short, with 15 bases between. This CDR3 has 14 residues. CDR3 protein: CASTEGPSPYEQYF. The CDR3, as DNA: TGTGCCAGCACCGAGGGGCCTTCTCCCTACGAGCAGTACTTC. Full variable domain (missing parts from reference TRBV9 and TRBJ2-7): DSGVTQTPKHLITATGQRVTLRCSPRSGDLSVYWYQQSLDQGLQFLIQYYNGEERAKGNILERFSAQQFPDLHSELNLSSLELGDSALYFCASTEGPSPYEQYFGPGTRLTVT.

The V and J genes are TRBV9 and TRBJ2-3; no clear D gene. This CDR3 comprises 15 residues. V lost 0 bases and J lost 2, with 10 bases in between. Germline-derived CDR1 and CDR2 are SGDLS and YYNGEE. The CDR3 DNA is TGTGCCAGCAGCGTAGAGGGTGATGACACAGATACGCAGTATTTT. Translation gives CASSVEGDDTDTQYF.

The CDR3 DNA sequence: TGTGCCAGTACCTCCACAGGAGAACCATATCAGCCCCAGCATTTT. This translates into CASTSTGEPYQPQHF. The chain couples TRBV19 to TRBJ1-5; possibly TRBD1 for D (5 bases). The CDR3 is made up of 15 amino acids. V shed 7 bases and J shed 5 bases, with 18 bases lying between them. Germline CDR1 LNHDA, CDR2 SQIVND (reference sequence). The full variable domain, rest sourced from reference TRBV19 and TRBJ1-5, is DGGITQSPKYLFRKEGQNVTLSCEQNLNHDAMYWYRQDPGQGLRLIYYSQIVNDFQKGDIAEGYSVSREKKESFPLTVTSAQKNPTAFYLCASTSTGEPYQPQHFGDGTRLSIL.